This T cell receptor beta chain was recovered during a study of cytomegalovirus exposure and HLA in healthy donors. The wider study: The Caucasian-associated ancestry cluster contained 75% to 85% of the roughly 400 genotyped donors. Findings of the study overall: Previous analysis showed most TCR beta V segments were productive about 87% or about 30% of the time. Across donors, presence/absence analyses took sequencing depth to be roughly uniform. The availability of immune exposure information extended only to CMV serostatus.

Germline assignment: CDR1 LNHDA and CDR2 SQIVND (reference sequence). The CDR3 totals 12 residues. V dropped 5 bases and J dropped 6 bases, with 11 bases sitting between them. With 60 Vbeta and 13 Jbeta primers, the PCR was carried out. The protocol was immunoSEQ multiplex PCR, while the TCRdb copy is restricted to in-frame clones and leaves out a portion. The sample has some 120,000 clones, 75% to 90% seen once; the top ten hold 6% to 8%. Comment on this clone: Its matching antigen is unknown.

The receptor was derived from a woman in her twenties or thirties in good health and CMV-seropositive. Specimen: PBMCs. The rearrangement links TRBV19 to TRBJ2-7, with a possible D match to TRBD2 (6 bases). In DNA, the CDR3 is TGTGCCAGTAGTCCGGGACTGGGCGAGCAGTACTTC. As protein: CASSPGLGEQYF.